This T cell receptor beta chain stems from a study of T cell responses to AZD1222 COVID-19 vaccine. TCRdb keeps only in-frame clones here, not all; method: immunoSEQ multiplex PCR. This table holds roughly 100,000 clones, roughly 90% found once. This clonotype was sampled from an adult in good health. The specimen was peripheral blood, collected on day 0 of AZD1222 vaccination.

The CDR3 is CASSPTRDYGYTF. CDR3 in DNA: TGTGCCAGCAGTCCCACGCGGGATTACGGCTACACCTTC. The V gene is TRBV28, the J gene TRBJ1-2; the D is unclear. CDR1 is MDHEN, CDR2 SYDVKM, per germline. V lost 5 bases to trimming and J lost 8 bases, with 15 bases between them. This CDR3 has 13 residues.